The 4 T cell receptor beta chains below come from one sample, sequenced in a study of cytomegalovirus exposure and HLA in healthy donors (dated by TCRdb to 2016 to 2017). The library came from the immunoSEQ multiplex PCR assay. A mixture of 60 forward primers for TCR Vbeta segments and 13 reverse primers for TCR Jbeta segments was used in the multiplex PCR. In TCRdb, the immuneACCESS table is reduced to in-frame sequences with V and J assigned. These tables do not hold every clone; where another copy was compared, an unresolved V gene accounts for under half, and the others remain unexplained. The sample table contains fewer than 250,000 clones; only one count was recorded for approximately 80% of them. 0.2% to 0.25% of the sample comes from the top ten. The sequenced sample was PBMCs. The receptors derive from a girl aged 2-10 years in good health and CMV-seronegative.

The CDR3 DNA reads as TGCGCCAGCAGCTTGGCCAACAGGGACGTACCGACCCAGTACTTC. It specifies CASSLANRDVPTQYF. The chain is built from TRBV5-1 and TRBJ2-5, with D perhaps matching TRBD1 (6 bases). This CDR3 has 15 amino acids. V was clipped by 0 bases and J by 7 bases, with 16 bases between them. Germline values: CDR1 SGHRS, CDR2 YFSETQ.

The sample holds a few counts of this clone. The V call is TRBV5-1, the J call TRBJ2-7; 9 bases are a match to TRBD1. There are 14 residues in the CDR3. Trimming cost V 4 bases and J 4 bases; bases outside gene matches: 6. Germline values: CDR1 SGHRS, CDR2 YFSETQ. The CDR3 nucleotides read TGCGCCAGCAGCGCGGGACAGGGACCTTACGAGCAGTACTTC. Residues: CASSAGQGPYEQYF.

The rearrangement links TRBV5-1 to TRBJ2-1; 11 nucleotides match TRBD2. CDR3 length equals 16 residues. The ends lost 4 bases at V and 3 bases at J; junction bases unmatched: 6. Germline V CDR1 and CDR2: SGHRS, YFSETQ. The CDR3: CASSLTSGGHYNEQFF. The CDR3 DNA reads TGCGCCAGCAGCCTTACTAGCGGGGGACACTACAATGAGCAGTTCTTC.

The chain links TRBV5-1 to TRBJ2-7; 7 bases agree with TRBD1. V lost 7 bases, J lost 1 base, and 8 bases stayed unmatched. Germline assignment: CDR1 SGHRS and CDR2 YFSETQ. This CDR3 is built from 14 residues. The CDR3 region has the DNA TGCGCCAGCTACCCGGGACAGAATTCCTACGAGCAGTACTTC. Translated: CASYPGQNSYEQYF.